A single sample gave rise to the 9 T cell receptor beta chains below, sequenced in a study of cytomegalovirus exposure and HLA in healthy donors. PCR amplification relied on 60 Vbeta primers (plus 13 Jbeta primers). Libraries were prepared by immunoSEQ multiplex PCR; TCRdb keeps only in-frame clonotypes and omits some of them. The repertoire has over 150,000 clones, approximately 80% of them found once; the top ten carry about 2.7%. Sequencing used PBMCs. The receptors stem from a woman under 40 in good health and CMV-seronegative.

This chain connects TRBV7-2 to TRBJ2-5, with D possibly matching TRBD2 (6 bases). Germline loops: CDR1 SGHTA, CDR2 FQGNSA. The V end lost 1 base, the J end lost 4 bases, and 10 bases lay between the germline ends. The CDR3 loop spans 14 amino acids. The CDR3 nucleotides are TGTGCCAGCAGCTTAGATAGCGGAGCAGAGACCCAGTACTTC. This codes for CASSLDSGAETQYF.

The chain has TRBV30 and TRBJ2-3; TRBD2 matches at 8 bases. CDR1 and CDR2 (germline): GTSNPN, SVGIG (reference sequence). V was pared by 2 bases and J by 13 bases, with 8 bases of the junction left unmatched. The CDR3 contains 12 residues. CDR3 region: CAWSRIAGMEYF. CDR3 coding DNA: TGTGCCTGGAGTAGGATAGCGGGAATGGAGTATTTT.

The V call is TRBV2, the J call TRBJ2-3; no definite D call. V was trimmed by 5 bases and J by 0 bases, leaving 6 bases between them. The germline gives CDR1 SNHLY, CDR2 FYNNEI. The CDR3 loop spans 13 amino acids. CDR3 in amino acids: CASSPQSTDTQYF. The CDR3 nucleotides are TGTGCCAGCAGTCCCCAAAGCACAGATACGCAGTATTTT.

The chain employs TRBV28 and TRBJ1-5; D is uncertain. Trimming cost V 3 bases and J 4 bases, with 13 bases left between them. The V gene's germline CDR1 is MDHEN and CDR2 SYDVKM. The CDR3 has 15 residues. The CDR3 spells CASSLPLPRNQPQHF. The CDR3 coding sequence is TGTGCCAGCAGTTTGCCGCTCCCCAGAAATCAGCCCCAGCATTTT.

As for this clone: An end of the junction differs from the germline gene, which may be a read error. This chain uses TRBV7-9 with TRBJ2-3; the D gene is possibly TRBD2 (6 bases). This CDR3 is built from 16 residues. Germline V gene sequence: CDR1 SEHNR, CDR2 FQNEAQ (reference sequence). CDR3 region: CSSSPGLTGKADTQYF. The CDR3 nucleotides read TGTTCCAGCAGCCCGGGACTCACCGGAAAGGCAGATACGCAGTATTTT.

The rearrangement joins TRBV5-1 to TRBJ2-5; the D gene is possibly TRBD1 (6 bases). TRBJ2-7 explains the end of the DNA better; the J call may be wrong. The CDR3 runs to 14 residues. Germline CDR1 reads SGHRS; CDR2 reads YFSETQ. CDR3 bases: TGCGCCAGCTATAAGGACAGTAACTCCTACGAGCAGTACTTC. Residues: CASYKDSNSYEQYF.

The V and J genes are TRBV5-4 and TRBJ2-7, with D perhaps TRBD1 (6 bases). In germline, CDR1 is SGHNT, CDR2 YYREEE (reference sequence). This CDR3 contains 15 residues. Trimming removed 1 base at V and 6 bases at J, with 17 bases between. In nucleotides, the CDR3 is TGTGCCAGCAGCTTGAAGACAGGCCCCGTGTCCGAGCAGTACTTC. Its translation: CASSLKTGPVSEQYF.

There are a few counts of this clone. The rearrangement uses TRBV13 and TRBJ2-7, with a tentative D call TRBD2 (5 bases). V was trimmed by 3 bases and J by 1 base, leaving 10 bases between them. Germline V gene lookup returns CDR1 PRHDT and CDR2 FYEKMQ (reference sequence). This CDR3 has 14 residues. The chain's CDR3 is CASSFGLASYEQYF. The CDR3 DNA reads TGTGCCAGCAGCTTCGGACTGGCGTCCTACGAGCAGTACTTC.

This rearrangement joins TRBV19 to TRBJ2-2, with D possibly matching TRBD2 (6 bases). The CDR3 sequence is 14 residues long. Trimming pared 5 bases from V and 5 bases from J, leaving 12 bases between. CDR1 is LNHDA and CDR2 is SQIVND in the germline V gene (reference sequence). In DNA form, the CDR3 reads TGTGCCAGTAGTCTGACTAGTTTGACCGGGGAGCTGTTTTTT. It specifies CASSLTSLTGELFF.